These 11 T cell receptor beta chains came from one sample sequenced in a study of blood T cell repertoires in COVID-19. Using immunoSEQ multiplex PCR, the repertoire was profiled, and TCRdb retains in-frame clones only, with some absent. The sample carries about 270,000 clones, around 82% recorded once. Sample: peripheral blood. The origin of the receptors is a woman aged 18-35 years with acute or convalescent COVID-19.

Of note for this clone: Within the sample, other DNA sequences also encode this same CDR3. The chain employs TRBV19 and TRBJ1-2, with D possibly matching TRBD1 (5 bases). Germline CDR1 LNHDA, CDR2 SQIVND (reference sequence). V was pared by 6 bases and J by 8 bases, with 13 bases between. This CDR3 contains 12 residues. CDR3 bases: TGTGCCAGTAGCCTCCAGGGTTACGGCTACACCTTC. This sequence encodes CASSLQGYGYTF.

This clone has only a few counts. The chain's CDR3 is CASSLGQTLGGYTF. Here the CDR3 DNA reads TGTGCCAGCAGCTTGGGACAAACCCTTGGAGGCTACACCTTC. V is TRBV5-4 and J is TRBJ1-2; D not resolved. Deletions cut 0 bases from V and 8 bases from J, with 14 bases between. The CDR3 contains 14 residues. The germline CDR1 and CDR2 sequences are SGHNT and YYREEE (reference sequence).

This CDR3 is CASKVLAGATETQYF. Written as DNA, the CDR3 is TGTGCCAGTAAAGTTTTGGCGGGAGCAACGGAGACCCAGTACTTC. The V and J genes are TRBV19 and TRBJ2-5, with 7 bases identical to TRBD2. Germline trimming cut 7 bases from V and 5 bases from J; bases unmatched to any gene: 13. Germline V gene data show CDR1 as LNHDA and CDR2 as SQIVND (reference sequence). The CDR3 covers 15 residues.

The chain is built from TRBV21-1 and TRBJ2-3; TRBD1 is taken as the D call from the table, unchecked against the DNA. TRBV21-1 represents a pseudogene. This CDR3 is built from 14 residues. The CDR3 sequence is CANRFYRIRDTQYF. CDR3 nucleotide sequence: TGTGCCAACAGGTTTTACAGAATTCGGGATACGCAGTATTTT.

The chain recombines TRBV3-1 (or the pseudogene TRBV3-2) with TRBJ2-7; TRBD1 is a possible D gene (5 bases). Germline loops: CDR1 LGHDT, CDR2 YNNKEL (reference sequence). The CDR3 extends over 16 amino acids. V was shortened by 1 base and J by 0 bases, with 13 bases between the two germline ends. The CDR3 sequence: CASSQGGHLSSYEQYF. The CDR3 DNA follows: TGTGCCAGCAGCCAAGGGGGCCATCTGAGCTCCTACGAGCAGTACTTC.

This clone appeared a few times. The chain links TRBV11-2 to TRBJ2-2; 7 bases fit TRBD2. Germline loops: CDR1 SGHAT, CDR2 FQNNGV. With V trimmed by 5 bases and J by 4 bases, 4 bases remained unmatched. The CDR3 covers 14 residues. In DNA, the CDR3 is TGTGCCAGCAGCCGGGGGAGGGTCACCGGGGAGCTGTTTTTT. This translates into CASSRGRVTGELFF.

J is TRBJ2-3 and V is TRBV24-1; no definite D call. The germline V gene encodes CDR1 KGHDR and CDR2 SFDVKD. The CDR3 is 14 residues long. With 4 bases removed from V and 1 base from J, the gap between germline ends came to 8 bases. CDR3: CATSDPSGTDTQYF. CDR3 sequence (DNA): TGTGCCACCAGTGACCCGAGTGGCACAGATACGCAGTATTTT.

This chain links TRBV6-2 or TRBV6-3 with TRBJ2-7; TRBD2 matches 7 bases. CDR3 length: 16 amino acids. CDR1 is MNHEY and CDR2 is SVGEGT in the germline V gene. Trimming cost V 6 bases and J 2 bases; bases outside gene matches: 13. The CDR3 reads CASSRLNSAGAYEQYF. As DNA, the CDR3 is TGTGCCAGCAGCCGACTCAACTCCGCGGGAGCCTACGAGCAGTACTTC.

The chain has TRBV7-9 and TRBJ2-7, with D perhaps TRBD1 (6 bases). Germline-derived CDR1 and CDR2 are SEHNR and FQNEAQ (reference sequence). This CDR3 has 13 amino acids. Trimming took 5 bases from V and 3 from J, leaving 11 bases between them. DNA of the CDR3: TGTGCCAGCAGCGCCCAGGGGTTCTACGAGCAGTACTTC. Its translation is CASSAQGFYEQYF.

The chain recombines TRBV28 with TRBJ2-2; D gene unclear. CDR1 and CDR2 from the germline V gene are MDHEN and SYDVKM. The CDR3 covers 11 residues. The V end lost 5 bases, the J end lost 7 bases, and 5 bases lay between the germline ends. DNA of the CDR3: TGTGCCAGCAGTCCTAGCGGGGAGCTGTTTTTT. This gives the protein CASSPSGELFF. Looking up the rest from reference TRBV28 and TRBJ2-2 gives the full variable domain: DVKVTQSSRYLVKRTGEKVFLECVQDMDHENMFWYRQDPGLGLRLIYFSYDVKMKEKGDIPEGYSVSREKKERFSLILESASTNQTSMYLCASSPSGELFFGEGSRLTVL.

The chain carries TRBV27 and TRBJ2-1; TRBD1 matches at 7 bases. CDR3 length: 20 amino acids. V gave up 4 bases and J gave up 0 bases; unmatched junction bases: 18. The germline gives CDR1 MNHEY, CDR2 SMNVEV (reference sequence). CDR3 in DNA: TGTGCCAGCAGTTCACAACCTCTGGGGCGGACAGGTCTCTCCTACAATGAGCAGTTCTTC. This codes for CASSSQPLGRTGLSYNEQFF.